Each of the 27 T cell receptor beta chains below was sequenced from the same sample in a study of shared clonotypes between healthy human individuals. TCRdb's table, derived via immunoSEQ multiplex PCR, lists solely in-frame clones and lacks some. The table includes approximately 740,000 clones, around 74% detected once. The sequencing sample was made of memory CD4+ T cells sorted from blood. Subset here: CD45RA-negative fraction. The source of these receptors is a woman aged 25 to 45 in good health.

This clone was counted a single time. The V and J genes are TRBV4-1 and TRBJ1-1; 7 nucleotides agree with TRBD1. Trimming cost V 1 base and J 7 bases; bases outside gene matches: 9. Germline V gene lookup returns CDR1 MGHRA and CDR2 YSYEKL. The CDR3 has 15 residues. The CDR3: CASSQGPHTGDEAFF. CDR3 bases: TGCGCCAGCAGCCAAGGACCACACACAGGGGATGAAGCTTTCTTT.

The chain's CDR3 is CAISEREREQYF. As DNA, the CDR3 is TGTGCCATCAGTGAGCGGGAACGCGAGCAGTACTTC. The chain joins TRBV10-3 to TRBJ2-7, with a tentative D call TRBD2 (5 bases). This CDR3 comprises 12 residues. Between the trimmed V and J ends, which lost 2 bases and 6 bases, there was a span of 8 bases. Germline V lookup: CDR1 ENHRY, CDR2 SYGVKD.

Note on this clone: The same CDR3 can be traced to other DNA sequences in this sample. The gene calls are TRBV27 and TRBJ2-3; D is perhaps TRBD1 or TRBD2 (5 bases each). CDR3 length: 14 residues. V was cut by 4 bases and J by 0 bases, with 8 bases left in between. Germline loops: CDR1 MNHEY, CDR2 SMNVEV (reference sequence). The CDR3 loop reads CASSSGASTDTQYF. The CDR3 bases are TGTGCCAGCAGTTCCGGGGCTAGCACAGATACGCAGTATTTT.

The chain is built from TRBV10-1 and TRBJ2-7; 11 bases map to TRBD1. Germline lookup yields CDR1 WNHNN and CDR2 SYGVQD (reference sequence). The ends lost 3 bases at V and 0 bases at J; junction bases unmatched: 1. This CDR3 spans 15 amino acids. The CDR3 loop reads CASSDGTGGSYEQYF. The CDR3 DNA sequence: TGCGCCAGCAGTGATGGGACAGGGGGCTCCTACGAGCAGTACTTC.

The CDR3 loop reads CASDPPRGSSYNEQFF. CDR3 bases: TGTGCCAGCGACCCCCCGCGGGGCAGCTCCTACAATGAGCAGTTCTTC. This rearrangement joins TRBV11-3 to TRBJ2-1; TRBD2 is a possible D gene (6 bases). The length of the CDR3 is 16 residues. Deletions cut 8 bases from V and 0 bases from J, with 17 bases between. Germline V gene data show CDR1 as SGHNT and CDR2 as YENEEA.

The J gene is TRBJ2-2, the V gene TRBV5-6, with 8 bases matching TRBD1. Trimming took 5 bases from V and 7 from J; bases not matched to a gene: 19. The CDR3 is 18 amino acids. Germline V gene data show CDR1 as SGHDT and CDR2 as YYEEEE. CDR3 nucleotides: TGTGCCAGCAGTTTCGGACATACGGGGACAGGCCGGGGCGGGGAGCTGTTTTTT. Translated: CASSFGHTGTGRGGELFF.

The CDR3 loop is CASSARQGKATEAFF. In DNA form, the CDR3 reads TGCGCCAGCAGCGCAAGACAGGGAAAGGCCACTGAAGCTTTCTTT. This sequence joins TRBV5-1 and TRBJ1-1; the match to TRBD1 covers 7 bases. In germline, CDR1 is SGHRS, CDR2 YFSETQ. Unmatched junction bases numbered 10, after V lost 4 bases and J lost 4 bases. This CDR3 is 15 amino acids long.

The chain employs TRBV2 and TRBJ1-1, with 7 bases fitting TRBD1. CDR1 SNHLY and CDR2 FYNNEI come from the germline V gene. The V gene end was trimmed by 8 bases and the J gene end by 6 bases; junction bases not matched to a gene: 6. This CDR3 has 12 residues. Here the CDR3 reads CASGQVFAEAFF. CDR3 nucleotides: TGTGCCAGCGGACAGGTCTTCGCTGAAGCTTTCTTT.

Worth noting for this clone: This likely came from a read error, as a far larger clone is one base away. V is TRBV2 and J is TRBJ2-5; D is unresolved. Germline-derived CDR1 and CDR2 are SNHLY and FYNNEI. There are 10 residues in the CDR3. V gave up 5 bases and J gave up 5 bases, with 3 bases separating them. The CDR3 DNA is TGTGCCAGCAGTTGGGAGACCCAGTACTTC. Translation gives CASSWETQYF.

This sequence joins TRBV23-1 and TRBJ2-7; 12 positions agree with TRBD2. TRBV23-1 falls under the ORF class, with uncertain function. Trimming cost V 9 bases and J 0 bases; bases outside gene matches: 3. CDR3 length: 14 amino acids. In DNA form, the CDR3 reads TGCGCCAGATTGGGACTAGCGGGCTCCTACGAGCAGTACTTC. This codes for CARLGLAGSYEQYF.

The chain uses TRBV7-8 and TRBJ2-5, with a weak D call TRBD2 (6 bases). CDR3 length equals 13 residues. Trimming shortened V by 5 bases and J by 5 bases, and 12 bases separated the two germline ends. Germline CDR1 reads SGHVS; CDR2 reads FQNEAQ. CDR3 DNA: TGTGCCAGCAGCCCGGGAGTGAGGGAGACCCAGTACTTC. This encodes CASSPGVRETQYF.

The CDR3 bases are TGCGCCAGCAGTGAGTCGATCGGGACTAGCGGGAGTGGGAATGAGCAGTTCTTC. Amino acid sequence: CASSESIGTSGSGNEQFF. The chain has TRBV10-1 and TRBJ2-1; 14 positions match TRBD2. From germline, CDR1 is WNHNN and CDR2 SYGVQD (reference sequence). CDR3 size: 18 residues. V lost 0 bases, J lost 7 bases, and 8 bases stayed unmatched.

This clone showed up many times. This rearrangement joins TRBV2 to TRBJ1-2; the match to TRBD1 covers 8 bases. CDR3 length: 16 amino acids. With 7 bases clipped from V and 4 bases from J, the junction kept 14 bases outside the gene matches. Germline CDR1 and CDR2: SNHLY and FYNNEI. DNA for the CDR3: TGTGCCAGCATGGGACAGGCCAGAACCCACTTCTATGGCTACACCTTC. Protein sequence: CASMGQARTHFYGYTF.

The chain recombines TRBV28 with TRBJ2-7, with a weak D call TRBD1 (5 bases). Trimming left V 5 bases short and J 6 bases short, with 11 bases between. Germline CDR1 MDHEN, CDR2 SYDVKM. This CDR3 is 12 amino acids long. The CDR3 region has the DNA TGTGCCAGCAGTGATACAGGTACCGAGCAGTACTTC. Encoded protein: CASSDTGTEQYF. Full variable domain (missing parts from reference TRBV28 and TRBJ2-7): DVKVTQSSRYLVKRTGEKVFLECVQDMDHENMFWYRQDPGLGLRLIYFSYDVKMKEKGDIPEGYSVSREKKERFSLILESASTNQTSMYLCASSDTGTEQYFGPGTRLTVT.

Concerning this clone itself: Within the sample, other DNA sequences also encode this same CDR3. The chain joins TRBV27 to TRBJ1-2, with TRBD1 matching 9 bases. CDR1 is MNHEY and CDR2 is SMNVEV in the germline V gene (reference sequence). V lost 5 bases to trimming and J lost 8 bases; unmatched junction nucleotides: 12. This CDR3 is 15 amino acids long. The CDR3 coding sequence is TGTGCCAGCAGTCTAACCCCACAGGGGGCTGGAGGCTACACCTTC. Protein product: CASSLTPQGAGGYTF.

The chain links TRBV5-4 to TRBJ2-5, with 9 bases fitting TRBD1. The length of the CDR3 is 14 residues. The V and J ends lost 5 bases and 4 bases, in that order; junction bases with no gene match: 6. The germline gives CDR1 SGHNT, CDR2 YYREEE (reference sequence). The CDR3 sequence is CASSYDRGRETQYF. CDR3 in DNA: TGTGCCAGCAGTTACGACAGGGGGAGAGAGACCCAGTACTTC.

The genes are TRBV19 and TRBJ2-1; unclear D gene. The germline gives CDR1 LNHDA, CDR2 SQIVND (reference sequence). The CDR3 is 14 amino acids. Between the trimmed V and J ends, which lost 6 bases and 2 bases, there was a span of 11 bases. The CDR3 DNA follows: TGTGCCAGTAGCTACAGCGAAACCTACAATGAGCAGTTCTTC. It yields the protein CASSYSETYNEQFF.

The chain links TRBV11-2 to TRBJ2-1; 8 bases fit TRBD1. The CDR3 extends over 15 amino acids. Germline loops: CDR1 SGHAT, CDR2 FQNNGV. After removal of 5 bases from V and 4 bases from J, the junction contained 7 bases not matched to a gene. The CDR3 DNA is TGTGCCAGCAGCCAGGGGGCTGAAACTTACAATGAGCAGTTCTTC. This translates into CASSQGAETYNEQFF.

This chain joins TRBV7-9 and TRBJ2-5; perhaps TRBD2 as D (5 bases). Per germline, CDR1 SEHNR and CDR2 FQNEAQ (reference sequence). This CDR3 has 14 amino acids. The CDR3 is CATTEGPDQETQYF. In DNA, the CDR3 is TGTGCTACTACCGAGGGCCCTGATCAAGAGACCCAGTACTTC.

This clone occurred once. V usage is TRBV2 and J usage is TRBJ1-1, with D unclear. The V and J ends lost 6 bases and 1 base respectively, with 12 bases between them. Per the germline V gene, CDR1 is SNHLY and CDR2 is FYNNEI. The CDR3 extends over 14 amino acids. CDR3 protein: CASRVLTGNTEAFF. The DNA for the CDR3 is TGTGCCAGCAGGGTCCTCACGGGGAACACTGAAGCTTTCTTT.

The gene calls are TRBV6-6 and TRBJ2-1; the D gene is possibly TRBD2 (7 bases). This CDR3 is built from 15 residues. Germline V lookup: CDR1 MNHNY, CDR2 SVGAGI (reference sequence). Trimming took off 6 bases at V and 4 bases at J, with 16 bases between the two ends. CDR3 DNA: TGTGCCAGCAGCTATAAGGGGGGGGGTTACAATGAGCAGTTCTTC. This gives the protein CASSYKGGGYNEQFF.

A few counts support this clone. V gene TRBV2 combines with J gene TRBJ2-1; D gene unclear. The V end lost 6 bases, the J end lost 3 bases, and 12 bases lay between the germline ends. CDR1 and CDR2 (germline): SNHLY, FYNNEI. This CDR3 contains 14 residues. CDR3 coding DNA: TGTGCCAGCAGCGAAATGGCGAGCTACAATGAGCAGTTCTTC. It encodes CASSEMASYNEQFF. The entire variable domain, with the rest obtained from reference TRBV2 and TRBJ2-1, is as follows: EPEVTQTPSHQVTQMGQEVILRCVPISNHLYFYWYRQILGQKVEFLVSFYNNEISEKSEIFDDQFSVERPDGSNFTLKIRSTKLEDSAMYFCASSEMASYNEQFFGPGTRLTVL.

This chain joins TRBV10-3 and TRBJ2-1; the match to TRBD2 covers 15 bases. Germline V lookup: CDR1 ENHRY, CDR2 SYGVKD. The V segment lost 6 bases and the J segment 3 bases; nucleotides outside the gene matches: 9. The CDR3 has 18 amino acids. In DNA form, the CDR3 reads TGTGCCATCAGCTCCGGACTAGCGGGAGGGCCTTACTACAATGAGCAGTTCTTC. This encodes CAISSGLAGGPYYNEQFF.

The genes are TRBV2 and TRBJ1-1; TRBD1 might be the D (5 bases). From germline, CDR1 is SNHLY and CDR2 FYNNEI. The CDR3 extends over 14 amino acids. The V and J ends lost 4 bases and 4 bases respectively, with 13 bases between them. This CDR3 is CASSVDPRGTEAFF. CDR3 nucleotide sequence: TGTGCCAGCAGTGTGGACCCGAGGGGCACTGAAGCTTTCTTT.

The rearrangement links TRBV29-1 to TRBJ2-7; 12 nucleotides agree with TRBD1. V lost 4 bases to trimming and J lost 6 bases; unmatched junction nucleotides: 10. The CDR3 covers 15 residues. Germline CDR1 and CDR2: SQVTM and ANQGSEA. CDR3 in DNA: TGCAGCGTTGGGAACCCGGGACAGGGGGCTCGCGAGCAGTACTTC. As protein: CSVGNPGQGAREQYF.

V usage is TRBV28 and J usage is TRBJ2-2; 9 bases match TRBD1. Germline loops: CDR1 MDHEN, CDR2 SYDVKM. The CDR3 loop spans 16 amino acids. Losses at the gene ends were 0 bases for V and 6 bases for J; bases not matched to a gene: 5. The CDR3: CASSLWGTGRAGELFF. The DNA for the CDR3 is TGTGCCAGCAGTTTATGGGGGACAGGGAGGGCCGGGGAGCTGTTTTTT.

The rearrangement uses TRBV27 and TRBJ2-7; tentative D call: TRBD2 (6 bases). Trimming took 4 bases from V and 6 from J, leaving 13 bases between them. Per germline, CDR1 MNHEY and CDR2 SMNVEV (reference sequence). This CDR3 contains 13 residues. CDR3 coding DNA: TGTGCCAGCAGTTCAACCCTCGGGGGCGAGCAGTACTTC. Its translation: CASSSTLGGEQYF.